A selection of T cell receptor beta chains follows, all from one sample in a study of CD8+ T cells in alopecia areata. Measured with immunoSEQ multiplex PCR; TCRdb has only the in-frame clones, and not every one. Of 90,000 to 120,000 clones in the sample, less than 90% were seen once. The sequencing here drew on CD8+ T cells sorted from blood, taken at week 24, from a patient treated with tofacitinib. Receptors were obtained from a human donor with alopecia areata. Each CDR3 is given without its conserved first and last residue.

V,CDR3
TRBV29-1,SVEGSTGDEAF
TRBV27,ASSSIGGRTSYEQY
TRBV29-1,SGGTGDYGYT
TRBV5-6,ASSSGLSDTQY
TRBV5-4,ASSLRGSYQETQY
TRBV15,ATSREIQGRGELF
TRBV6-1,ASLKAGGYSYEQY
TRBV5-5,ASSSGTNPGINEQF
TRBV5-1,ASSLPGLAGGPDNEQF
TRBV27,ASGNYEQY
TRBV6-5,ASSYSSGGLGSPLH
TRBV4-1,ASSQLGGDTDTQY
TRBV7-2,ASSPGQGNGYT
TRBV7-9,ASSSPAGGPPDTQY
TRBV7-9,ASSLRQGLYEQY
TRBV7-9,ASSLENTGELF
TRBV5-4,ASSLLSYEQY
TRBV28,ASSLKPGQGMGEQY
TRBV5-1,ASSPVRGGLDNEQF
TRBV29-1,SVETATRAPGYNEQF
TRBV2,ASSSSDRVNEQY
TRBV19,ASSPFAFEEQY
TRBV6-5,ASSRTGTDTQY
TRBV27,ASSLARAREQY
TRBV19,ASSIPPQGYTEAF
TRBV6-7,ASSYSRGTSGETYEQY
TRBV7-2,ASSFWGKNTEAF
TRBV13,ASSSSTGSGRETQY
TRBV4-1,ASSQGRSEQY
TRBV4-3,ASSPRFRGTDTQY
TRBV2,ASSDTQGSSYEQY
TRBV6-1,ASSEFLNTEAF
TRBV7-8,ASSLTDQETQY
TRBV5-6,ASSFSGGHEQY
TRBV5-1,ASSLDRLNTEAF
TRBV27,ASSWGVSYGYT
TRBV6-5,ASSLSGGRQETQY
TRBV7-9,ASSLDQGGTGYT
TRBV4-1,ASSQDPKLEKLF